This T cell receptor beta chain was recovered during a study of T cell repertoires in cytomegalovirus infection. Study summary: The study used recently identified HLA-C-restricted and well-studied HLA-B-restricted CMV epitopes. Carrying CMV and the relevant HLA type showed in public TCR beta signatures. Study-wide points: Totalled public TCR beta family frequency picked out people who carried CMV plus the relevant HLA. HLA-C-restricted TCR beta clonotypes specific for CMV led the ex vivo response.

The CDR3 length is 12 residues. V trimming: 5 bases; J trimming: 4 bases; junction bases outside the gene matches: 3. CDR1 DFQATT and CDR2 SNEGSKA come from the germline V gene (reference sequence). TCRdb re-called the reads through MiXCR, storing one row per CDR3 protein. Among approximately 500,000 distinct CDR3 sequences listed, around 35% were seen once. This clonotype was seen a handful of times. Antigen unknown. This clonotype was sampled from a human donor in good health (CMV status not recorded). Some clones in this sample may be carry-over from other donors' samples. The chain couples TRBV20-1 to TRBJ1-1; 8 bases line up with TRBD1. The sample was cultured PBMCs, taken from culture after CMV antigen stimulation. In DNA, the CDR3 is TGCAGTGCTCCTGGACAGGGCACTGAAGCTTTCTTT. Its protein is CSAPGQGTEAFF.